What follows is one T cell receptor beta chain and its context. Sequenced by immunoSEQ multiplex PCR; TCRdb stores in-frame clones only, minus some. The table shows 1,500,000 or so clones, with roughly 96% occurring only once. The data derive from a study of shared clonotypes between healthy human individuals. Germline CDR1 reads MDHEN; CDR2 reads SYDVKM. The CDR3 spans 15 residues. The V and J ends lost 2 bases and 7 bases respectively, with 15 bases between them. Splitting the CD4+ cells yielded a CD45RA+ naive subset and a CD45RA-negative memory subset. The clonotype originates from a man younger than 45 in good health. The V call is TRBV28, the J call TRBJ2-1; D may be TRBD2 (6 bases). The sequenced material came from naive CD4+ T cells sorted from blood. Subset in this sample: CD45RA+ positively selected. CDR3 loop: CASSLAGSRWNEQFF. The CDR3 DNA reads as TGTGCCAGCAGTTTAGCGGGGTCACGGTGGAATGAGCAGTTCTTC.